The source of this T cell receptor (beta chain) is a study of Ad26.COV2.S vaccination and SARS-CoV-2 variants. V shed 0 bases and J shed 1 base, with 12 bases lying between them. The CDR3 runs 16 residues. Germline V gene sequence: CDR1 ENHRY, CDR2 SYGVKD. The sample's treatment: approximately 18 received Ad26.COV2.S at low or high dose, single or two shots; about 5 received placebo; per-sample allocation not given. Sampling was performed 63 days after the first vaccine or placebo injection. Clones were read by immunoSEQ multiplex PCR, and TCRdb kept only the in-frame ones, dropping some. The sample has hundreds of thousands of clones; about 87% are singletons.

The V and J genes are TRBV10-3 and TRBJ1-2; TRBD1 is a possible D gene (6 bases). Sequenced material: peripheral blood, taken in a trial of Ad26.COV2.S vaccine versus placebo. This TCR was sampled from a person between 18 and 65 years old who received the Ad26.COV2.S COVID-19 vaccine or a placebo. The CDR3 loop reads CAISESDSRINYGYTF. CDR3 in DNA: TGTGCCATCAGTGAGTCGGACAGTCGAATTAACTATGGCTACACCTTC.